A selection of T cell receptor beta chains follows, all from one sample in a study of blood T cell repertoires in COVID-19. Generated by immunoSEQ multiplex PCR, the TCRdb table keeps only in-frame clones and is missing some. This repertoire shows under 200,000 clones, around four fifths found once; its top ten account for 10% to 15%. Sequencing input: peripheral blood. The receptors were gathered from a man between 65 and 79 years old who had recovered from COVID-19. CDR3s include the opening cysteine and the closing phenylalanine or tryptophan. D genes are given only for firm matches. The listing skips clone size in some rows; elsewhere it reads once, few, many or a size class.

clone size | J gene | V gene | CDR3 length | D gene | CDR3 protein | CDR3 DNA
NA | TRBJ2-7 | TRBV7-9 | 11 | NA | CASSPRYEQYF | TGTGCCAGCAGCCCGAGATACGAGCAGTACTTC
NA | TRBJ1-1 | TRBV19 | 14 | NA | CAIKGPGGYAEAFF | TGTGCCATCAAGGGGCCGGGGGGATACGCTGAAGCTTTCTTT
NA | TRBJ1-2 | TRBV14 | 14 | NA | CASSQDLNSYGYTF | TGTGCCAGCAGCCAAGATCTGAACAGCTATGGCTACACCTTC
NA | TRBJ1-5 | TRBV7-8 | 15 | NA | CASSPQGLSNQPQHF | TGTGCCAGCAGCCCGCAGGGTCTGAGCAATCAGCCCCAGCATTTT
NA | TRBJ2-1 | TRBV19 | 15 | TRBD2 | CASSIESSGSLGQFF | TGTGCCAGTAGTATAGAGTCTAGCGGGAGTTTGGGGCAGTTCTTC
NA | TRBJ2-1 | TRBV7-9 | 13 | TRBD2 | CASSPAQRDMQFF | TGTGCCAGCAGCCCCGCCCAGCGGGATATGCAGTTCTTC
many | TRBJ1-2 | TRBV12-3/TRBV12-4 | 12 | NA | CASRRGGSGYTF | TGTGCCAGCCGACGAGGGGGTAGTGGCTACACCTTC
NA | TRBJ1-1 | TRBV30 | 10 | NA | CAWRAPEAFF | TGTGCCTGGAGAGCCCCTGAAGCTTTCTTT
once | TRBJ2-1 | TRBV5-1 | 15 | TRBD2 | CASSPSGRAINEQFF | TGCGCCAGCAGCCCTAGCGGGAGGGCCATCAATGAGCAGTTCTTC
NA | TRBJ2-3 | TRBV27 | 16 | TRBD2 | CASSSGLAGARDTQYF | TGTGCCAGCAGCTCGGGACTAGCGGGGGCTCGAGATACGCAGTATTTT
once | TRBJ2-4 | TRBV27 | 14 | TRBD1 | CASSRQGMGNIQYF | TGTGCCAGCAGTCGACAGGGGATGGGGAACATTCAGTACTTC
NA | TRBJ2-1 | TRBV3-1/TRBV3-2 | 15 | TRBD2 | CASTRGSGAYNEQFF | TGTGCCAGCACCCGTGGCAGCGGGGCTTACAATGAGCAGTTCTTC
NA | TRBJ1-4 | TRBV5-1 | 14 | TRBD1 | CASSPRTGDEKLFF | TGCGCCAGCAGCCCGAGGACAGGGGATGAAAAACTGTTTTTT
NA | TRBJ2-7 | TRBV6-5 | 13 | NA | CASRTGSSYEQYF | TGTGCCAGCAGAACAGGTAGCTCCTACGAGCAGTACTTC
NA | TRBJ1-6 | TRBV4-1 | 15 | NA | CASSQERAGGSPLHF | TGCGCCAGCAGCCAAGAGAGGGCAGGCGGTTCACCCCTCCACTTT
NA | TRBJ2-7 | TRBV19 | 19 | TRBD1 | CASSAGDRGYGGRLGEQYF | TGTGCCAGTAGTGCGGGGGACAGGGGTTACGGCGGGAGATTGGGCGAGCAGTACTTC
NA | TRBJ2-1 | TRBV19 | 12 | NA | CASSTGYNEQFF | TGTGCCAGTAGTACGGGGTACAATGAGCAGTTCTTC